The entry below describes one T cell receptor beta chain. The data were taken from a study of neoadjuvant anti-PD-1 for oral cavity cancer. Study summary: Non-progressing patients received a fourth nivolumab dose near day 43, then surgery on days 50-56.

Patients were newly diagnosed with stage II-IVA oral cavity squamous cell carcinoma without prior systemic or radiation treatment. Cohort: HPV-negative, locally advanced oral cavity squamous cell carcinoma patients. Data came from immunoSEQ multiplex PCR; TCRdb stores just in-frame clones and leaves some out. The data show around 16,000 clones, with 60% to 80% seen just once and approximately 2.4% held by the top ten. In germline, CDR1 is SGHRS, CDR2 YFSETQ. V was clipped by 4 bases and J by 6 bases; unmatched bases: 6. CDR3 size: 14 residues. The TCR originated in a person aged 40 to 85 with oral cavity squamous cell carcinoma. The input for sequencing was PBMCs, taken before nivolumab (anti-PD-1) treatment. J is TRBJ2-2 and V is TRBV5-1, with 7 bases fitting TRBD2. Here the CDR3 DNA reads TGCGCCAGCAGCCTAACCACTAGCGCCGGGGAGCTGTTTTTT. Protein: CASSLTTSAGELFF.